The text below deals with one TCR beta chain. What it binds is not known. Alloreactive TCRbeta sequences came from sequencing proliferating CFSE-low cells in the MLR. This sample was included in a study of T cell clones after liver transplantation. Study background: Third-party-reactive TCRbeta sequences from pre-transplant mixed lymphocyte reactions served as antigen-independent comparators.

This CDR3 contains 16 residues. Trimming cost V 1 base and J 2 bases, with 11 bases left between them. Germline assignment: CDR1 MDHEN and CDR2 SYDVKM. Only in-frame clones appear in the TCRdb table, and some are missing; sequencing was by immunoSEQ multiplex PCR. The data show under 1,500 clones, approximately 50% seen once. General study points: Graft donor-reactive T cells may have migrated into the graft rather than being deleted. A larger donor-reactive than third-party decline suggested partial antigen-specific deletion.

The chain combines TRBV28 with TRBJ2-2, with D unclear. Sequences were obtained from CD4+ T cells from cultured PBMCs. The TCR was taken from a human patient who received a liver transplant. Some of these T cells may belong to the graft donor. CDR3 bases: TGTGCCAGCAGTTTATATCCGGCAGAAAACACCGGGGAGCTGTTTTTT. As protein: CASSLYPAENTGELFF.